The present TCR beta chain was sequenced within a study of T cell repertoires in cytomegalovirus infection. The overall study: Evidence of both CMV infection and a matching HLA type came from public TCR beta signatures. Study-level points and caveats: Clonotype analysis showed dominance of the ex vivo response by HLA-C-restricted CMV-specific TCR beta clonotypes. Individuals carrying CMV plus the relevant HLA were identified by cumulative frequency of public TCR beta families.

TCRdb reprocessed the reads with MiXCR, giving one entry per CDR3 protein. This table holds some 130,000 distinct CDR3 sequences, about 10% found once. This CDR3 region has 15 residues. Trimming took off 3 bases at V and 5 bases at J, with 14 bases between the two ends. The germline V gene encodes CDR1 MDHEN and CDR2 SYDVKM. This clonotype was recorded many times. Its antigen remains unknown. V usage is TRBV28 and J usage is TRBJ1-5; D call uncertain. Sequences were obtained from PBMCs. The clonotype originates from a human donor in good health (CMV status not recorded). Some clones in this sample may be carry-over from other donors' samples. The DNA of the CDR3 is TGTGCCAGCAGTTTCACGACGGACCAAGATCAGCCCCAGCATTTT. Amino acid sequence: CASSFTTDQDQPQHF.